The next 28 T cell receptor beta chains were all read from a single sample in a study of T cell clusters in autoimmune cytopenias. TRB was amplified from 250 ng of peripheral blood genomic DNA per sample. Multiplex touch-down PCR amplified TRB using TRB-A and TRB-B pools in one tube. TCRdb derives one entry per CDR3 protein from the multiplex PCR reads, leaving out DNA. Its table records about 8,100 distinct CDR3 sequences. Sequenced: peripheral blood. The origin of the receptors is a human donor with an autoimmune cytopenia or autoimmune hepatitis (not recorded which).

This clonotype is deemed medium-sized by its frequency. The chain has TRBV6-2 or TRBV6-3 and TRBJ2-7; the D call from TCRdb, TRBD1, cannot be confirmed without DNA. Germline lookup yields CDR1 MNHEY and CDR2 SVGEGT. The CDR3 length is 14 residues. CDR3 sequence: CASRSGTGNYEQYF.

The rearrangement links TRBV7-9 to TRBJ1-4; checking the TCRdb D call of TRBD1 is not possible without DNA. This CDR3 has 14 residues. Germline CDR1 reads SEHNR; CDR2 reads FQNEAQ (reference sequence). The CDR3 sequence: CASSEQGVDEKLFF.

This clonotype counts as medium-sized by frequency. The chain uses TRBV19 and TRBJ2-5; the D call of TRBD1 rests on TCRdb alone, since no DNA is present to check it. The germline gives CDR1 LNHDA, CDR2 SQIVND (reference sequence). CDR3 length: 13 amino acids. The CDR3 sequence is CASSFPGQETQYF.

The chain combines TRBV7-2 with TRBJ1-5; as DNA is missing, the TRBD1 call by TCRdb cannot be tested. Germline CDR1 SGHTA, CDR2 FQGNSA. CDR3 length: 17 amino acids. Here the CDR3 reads CASSLVGTGFSNQPQHF.

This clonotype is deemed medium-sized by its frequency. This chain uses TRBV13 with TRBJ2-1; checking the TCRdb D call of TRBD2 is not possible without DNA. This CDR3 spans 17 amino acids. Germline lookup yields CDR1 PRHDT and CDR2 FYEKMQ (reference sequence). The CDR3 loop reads CASSLGLAGGPHNEQFF. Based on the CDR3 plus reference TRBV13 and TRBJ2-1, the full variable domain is AAGVIQSPRHLIKEKRETATLKCYPIPRHDTVYWYQQGPGQDPQFLISFYEKMQSDKGSIPDRFSAQQFSDYHSELNMSSLELGDSALYFCASSLGLAGGPHNEQFFGPGTRLTVL.

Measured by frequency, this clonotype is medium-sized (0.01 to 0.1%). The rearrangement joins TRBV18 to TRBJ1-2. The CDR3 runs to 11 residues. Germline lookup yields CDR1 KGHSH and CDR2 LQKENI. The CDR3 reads CASSSREVNTF.

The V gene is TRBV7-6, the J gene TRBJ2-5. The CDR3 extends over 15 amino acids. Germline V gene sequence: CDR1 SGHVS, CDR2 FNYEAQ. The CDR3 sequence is CASSLGYRDQETQYF.

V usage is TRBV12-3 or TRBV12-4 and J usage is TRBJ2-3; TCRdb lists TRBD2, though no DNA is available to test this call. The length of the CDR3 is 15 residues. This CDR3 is CASSLAAGVTDTQYF.

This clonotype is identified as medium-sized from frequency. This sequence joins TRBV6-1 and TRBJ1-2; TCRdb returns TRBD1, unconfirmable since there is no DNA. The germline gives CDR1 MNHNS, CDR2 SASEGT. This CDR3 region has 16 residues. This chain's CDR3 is CASRAAGTQRGYGYTF.

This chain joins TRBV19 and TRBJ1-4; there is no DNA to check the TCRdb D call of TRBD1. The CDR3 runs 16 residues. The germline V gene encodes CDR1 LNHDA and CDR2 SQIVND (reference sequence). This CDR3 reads CASSKGGGISGEKLFF.

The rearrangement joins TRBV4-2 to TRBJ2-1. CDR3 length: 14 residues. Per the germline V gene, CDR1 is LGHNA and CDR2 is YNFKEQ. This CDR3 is CASSQELNYNEQFF.

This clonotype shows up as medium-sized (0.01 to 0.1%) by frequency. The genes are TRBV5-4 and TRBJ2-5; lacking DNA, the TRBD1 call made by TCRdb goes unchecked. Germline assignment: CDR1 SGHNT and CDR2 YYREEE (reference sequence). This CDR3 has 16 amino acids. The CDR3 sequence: CASSLGGTGVRETQYF.

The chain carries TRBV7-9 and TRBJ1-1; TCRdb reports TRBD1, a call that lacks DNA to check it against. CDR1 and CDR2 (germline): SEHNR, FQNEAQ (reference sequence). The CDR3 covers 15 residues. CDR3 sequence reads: CARSLAPGWNTEAFF.

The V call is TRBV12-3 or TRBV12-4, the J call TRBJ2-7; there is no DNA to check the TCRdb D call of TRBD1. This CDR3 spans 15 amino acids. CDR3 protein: CASSLGGGKAYEQYF.

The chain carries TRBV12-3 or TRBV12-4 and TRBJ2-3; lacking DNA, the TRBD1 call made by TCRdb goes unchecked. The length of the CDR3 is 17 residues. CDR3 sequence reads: CASSSNPGGPLTDTQYF.

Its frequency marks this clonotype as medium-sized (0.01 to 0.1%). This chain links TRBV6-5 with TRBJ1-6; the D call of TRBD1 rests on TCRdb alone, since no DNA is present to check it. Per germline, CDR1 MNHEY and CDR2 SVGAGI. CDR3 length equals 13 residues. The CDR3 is CASRIGANSPLHF.

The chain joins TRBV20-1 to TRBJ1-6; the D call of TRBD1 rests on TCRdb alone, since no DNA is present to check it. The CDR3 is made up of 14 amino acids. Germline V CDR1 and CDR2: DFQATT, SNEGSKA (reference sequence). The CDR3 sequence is CSAQRDSPNSPLHF.

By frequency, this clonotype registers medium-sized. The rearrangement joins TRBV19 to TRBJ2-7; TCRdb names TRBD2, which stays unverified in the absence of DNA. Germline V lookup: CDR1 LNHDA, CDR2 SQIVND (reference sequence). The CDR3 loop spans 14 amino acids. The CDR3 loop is CASRGLAGAYEQYF.

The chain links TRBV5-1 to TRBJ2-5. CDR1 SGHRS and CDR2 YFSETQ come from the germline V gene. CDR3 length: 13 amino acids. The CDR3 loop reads CASSLVVQETQYF.

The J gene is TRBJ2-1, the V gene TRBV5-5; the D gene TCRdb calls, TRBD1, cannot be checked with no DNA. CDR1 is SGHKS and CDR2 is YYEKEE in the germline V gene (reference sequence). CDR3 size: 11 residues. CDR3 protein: CASFEGGEQFF.

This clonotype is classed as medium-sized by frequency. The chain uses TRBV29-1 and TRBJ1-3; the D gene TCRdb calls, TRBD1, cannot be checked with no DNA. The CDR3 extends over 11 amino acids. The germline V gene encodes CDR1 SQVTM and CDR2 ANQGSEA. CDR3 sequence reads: CSAWGGNTIYF.

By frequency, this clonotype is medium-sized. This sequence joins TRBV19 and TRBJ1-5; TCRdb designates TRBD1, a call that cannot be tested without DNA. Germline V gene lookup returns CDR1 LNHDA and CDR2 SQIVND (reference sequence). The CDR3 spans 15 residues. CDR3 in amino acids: CASSIGSRGLQPQHF. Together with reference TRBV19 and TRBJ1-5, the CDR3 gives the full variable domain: DGGITQSPKYLFRKEGQNVTLSCEQNLNHDAMYWYRQDPGQGLRLIYYSQIVNDFQKGDIAEGYSVSREKKESFPLTVTSAQKNPTAFYLCASSIGSRGLQPQHFGDGTRLSIL.

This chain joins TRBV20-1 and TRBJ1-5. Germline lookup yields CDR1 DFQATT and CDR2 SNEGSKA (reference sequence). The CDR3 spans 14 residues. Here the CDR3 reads CSARDSPGISPQHF.

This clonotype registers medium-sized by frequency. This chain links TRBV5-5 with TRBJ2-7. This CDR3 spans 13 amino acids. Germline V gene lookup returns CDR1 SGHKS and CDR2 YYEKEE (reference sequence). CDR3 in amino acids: CASSLGYTSEQYF.

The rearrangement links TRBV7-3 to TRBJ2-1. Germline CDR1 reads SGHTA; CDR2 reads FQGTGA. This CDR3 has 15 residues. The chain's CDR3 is CASSLTKESYNEQFF.

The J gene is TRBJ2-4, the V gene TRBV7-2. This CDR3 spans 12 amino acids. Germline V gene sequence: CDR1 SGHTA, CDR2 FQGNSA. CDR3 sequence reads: CASSSDTNIQYF.

The CDR3 region is CASSFDERAEAFF. This chain links TRBV7-6 with TRBJ1-1. Germline V gene lookup returns CDR1 SGHVS and CDR2 FNYEAQ. This CDR3 has 13 residues.

The CDR3 here is CASSERTGGTEAFF. The gene calls are TRBV6-1 and TRBJ1-1; TCRdb proposes TRBD1, but this gene call is untestable without DNA. Per the germline V gene, CDR1 is MNHNS and CDR2 is SASEGT. The CDR3 extends over 14 amino acids.